What follows are 20 T cell receptor beta chains derived from one specimen sequenced in a study of beta chain features in type 1 diabetes. Study results and caveats: For Type 1 diabetes patients, all four CD4+ subsets carried TCRB CDR3s that were moderately but significantly shorter.

The study reverse transcribed the entire isolated RNA, so it sequenced expressed TCRB transcripts. Assay used: immunoSEQ multiplex PCR; TCRdb lists only in-frame clones, some missing. The sample carries tens of thousands of clones, about 57% recorded once. Antigen specificity for these receptors is unknown. Sequenced sample: stem cell memory CD4+ T cells from blood. These receptors were obtained from a young man with type 1 diabetes.

The chain uses TRBV30 and TRBJ1-2; the match to TRBD1 covers 7 bases. The trim removed 3 bases at V and 7 bases at J, leaving 8 bases unmatched. The CDR3 loop spans 13 amino acids. The V gene's germline CDR1 is GTSNPN and CDR2 SVGIG (reference sequence). CDR3 coding DNA: TGTGCCTGGAGCTTCCGGCAGGGGGGTGGCTACACCTTC. As protein: CAWSFRQGGGYTF. Together with reference TRBV30 and TRBJ1-2, the CDR3 gives the full variable domain: SQTIHQWPATLVQPVGSPLSLECTVEGTSNPNLYWYRQAAGRGLQLLFYSVGIGQISSEVPQNLSASRPQDRQFILSSKKLLLSDSGFYLCAWSFRQGGGYTFGSGTRLTVV.

The chain has TRBV5-1 and TRBJ2-3; weak D call: TRBD2 (6 bases). Germline loops: CDR1 SGHRS, CDR2 YFSETQ. CDR3 length: 15 amino acids. V lost 2 bases and J lost 0, with 10 bases in between. This chain's CDR3 is CASSFRTTSTDTQYF. The CDR3 nucleotides read TGCGCCAGCAGCTTTCGGACTACCAGCACAGATACGCAGTATTTT. Full variable domain (rest looked up from reference TRBV5-1 and TRBJ2-3): KAGVTQTPRYLIKTRGQQVTLSCSPISGHRSVSWYQQTPGQGLQFLFEYFSETQRNKGNFPGRFSGRQFSNSRSEMNVSTLELGDSALYLCASSFRTTSTDTQYFGPGTRLTVL.

This clone has more than one count but fewer than ten. The chain is built from TRBV18 and TRBJ1-2, with D possibly being TRBD1 (6 bases). This CDR3 is 14 amino acids long. Germline V gene lookup returns CDR1 KGHSH and CDR2 LQKENI. V lost 3 bases and J lost 7, with 15 bases in between. CDR3 protein: CASSPDEHRAGYTF. CDR3 nucleotides: TGTGCCAGCTCACCGGATGAACACAGGGCTGGCTACACCTTC.

V gene TRBV10-3 combines with J gene TRBJ2-5, with 10 bases aligning to TRBD2. The CDR3 is 16 amino acids. Germline V gives CDR1 ENHRY, CDR2 SYGVKD. The trim removed 4 bases at V and 4 bases at J, leaving 9 bases unmatched. The CDR3 reads CAISGGTSGTRETQYF. The CDR3 DNA reads as TGTGCCATCAGTGGGGGAACTAGCGGGACCCGAGAGACCCAGTACTTC.

This chain links TRBV23-1 with TRBJ2-7; 7 positions match TRBD1. TRBV23-1 is an ORF for which the function is uncertain. V lost 4 bases and J lost 2; bases outside the gene matches: 26. The CDR3 contains 21 residues. The CDR3 loop is CASSLVNHSPVQGSLTYEQYF. CDR3 nucleotide sequence: TGCGCCAGCAGTCTAGTTAACCATTCCCCGGTACAGGGGAGCCTAACCTACGAGCAGTACTTC.

In its sample, this clone was seen a few times. The chain is built from TRBV5-1 and TRBJ2-7; D perhaps matches TRBD1 (5 bases). The germline gives CDR1 SGHRS, CDR2 YFSETQ. The CDR3 consists of 14 residues. The V and J ends lost 4 bases and 7 bases respectively, with 18 bases between them. CDR3 sequence: CASSQGAHLGEQYF. Here the CDR3 DNA reads TGCGCCAGCAGCCAAGGGGCCCACCTGGGGGAGCAGTACTTC.

Written as DNA, the CDR3 is TGTGCCAGCAGCCAAATCCCGCAGGGACTAAAGTCTGGGGCCAACGTCCTGACTTTC. It codes for CASSQIPQGLKSGANVLTF. The V call is TRBV7-9, the J call TRBJ2-6, with 7 bases aligning to TRBD2. CDR1 and CDR2 (germline): SEHNR, FQNEAQ (reference sequence). Trimming cost V 5 bases and J 1 base; bases outside gene matches: 14. The CDR3 is 19 residues long.

This sequence joins TRBV12-5 and TRBJ2-2; D gene uncertain. The CDR3 spans 16 residues. CDR1 and CDR2 from the germline V gene are LGHNT and FRNRAP. Between the trimmed V and J ends, which lost 0 bases and 0 bases, there was a span of 8 bases. In DNA form, the CDR3 reads TGTGCTAGTGGTTTGGTCCTCAGTGCGAACACCGGGGAGCTGTTTTTT. It encodes CASGLVLSANTGELFF.

The chain carries TRBV9 and TRBJ2-7, with 12 bases matching TRBD2. This CDR3 is 15 amino acids long. The trim removed 3 bases at V and 2 bases at J, leaving 3 bases unmatched. Germline CDR1 reads SGDLS; CDR2 reads YYNGEE. In nucleotides, the CDR3 is TGTGCCAGCAGCGACCCTAGCGGGAGGGCCTACGAGCAGTACTTC. Residues: CASSDPSGRAYEQYF.

In this sample, this clone turned up a few times. Other DNA sequences in this specimen translate into the identical CDR3. The V call is TRBV9, the J call TRBJ1-3; possibly TRBD1 for D (5 bases). CDR3 length: 15 amino acids. CDR1 SGDLS and CDR2 YYNGEE come from the germline V gene. V dropped 0 bases and J dropped 2 bases, with 9 bases sitting between them. The CDR3 coding sequence is TGTGCCAGCAGCGTAGGTTCAGGGACTGGAAACACCATATATTTT. It is translated as CASSVGSGTGNTIYF.

In DNA, the CDR3 is TGTGCCTGGAGTCGGACAGGGTATCTCGAAAAACTGTTTTTT. It yields the protein CAWSRTGYLEKLFF. The chain is built from TRBV30 and TRBJ1-4, with 8 bases identical to TRBD1. Germline V gene lookup returns CDR1 GTSNPN and CDR2 SVGIG (reference sequence). The V gene end was trimmed by 2 bases and the J gene end by 8 bases; junction bases not matched to a gene: 7. This CDR3 comprises 14 residues.

This rearrangement joins TRBV18 to TRBJ2-3; 11 nucleotides line up with TRBD2. The CDR3 spans 16 residues. V lost 1 base and J lost 4; bases outside the gene matches: 4. CDR1 and CDR2 from the germline V gene are KGHSH and LQKENI. CDR3 bases: TGTGCCAGCTCACCACTGGTAGCGGGAGGGCCAGATACGCAGTATTTT. Translation gives CASSPLVAGGPDTQYF.

The chain uses TRBV5-4 and TRBJ1-1; no reliable D call. Germline V gene data show CDR1 as SGHNT and CDR2 as YYREEE (reference sequence). The germline V and J ends were trimmed by 0 bases and 0 bases, with 9 bases remaining between them. The length of the CDR3 is 15 residues. CDR3 nucleotides: TGTGCCAGCAGCTTGGTCGGGAACATGAACACTGAAGCTTTCTTT. Its protein product is CASSLVGNMNTEAFF.

This chain joins TRBV5-1 and TRBJ2-6, with a weak D call TRBD1 (5 bases). Germline V lookup: CDR1 SGHRS, CDR2 YFSETQ. The V and J ends lost 4 bases and 0 bases respectively, with 11 bases between them. This CDR3 is built from 16 residues. The CDR3 spells CASSPDSSSGANVLTF. The CDR3 coding sequence is TGCGCCAGCAGCCCCGACAGCTCCTCTGGGGCCAACGTCCTGACTTTC.

This clone showed up just once. The chain combines TRBV19 with TRBJ2-7; 7 nucleotides match TRBD1. CDR3 size: 14 residues. V shed 5 bases, J shed 3 bases, and the junction held 7 bases outside the gene matches. The germline gives CDR1 LNHDA, CDR2 SQIVND (reference sequence). The CDR3 region has the DNA TGTGCCAGTAGTGTTACAGGGGTCGGCTACGAGCAGTACTTC. It encodes CASSVTGVGYEQYF.

The chain employs TRBV5-1 and TRBJ2-1; maybe TRBD1 (5 bases). The germline gives CDR1 SGHRS, CDR2 YFSETQ. The CDR3 has 15 residues. The V end was cut by 4 bases, the J end by 4 bases, with 15 bases between. CDR3 DNA: TGCGCCAGCAGCCCGGACGGACAAGGTTACAATGAGCAGTTCTTC. It encodes CASSPDGQGYNEQFF.

The chain couples TRBV5-1 to TRBJ2-3; tentatively, D is TRBD1 (8 bases). Germline lookup yields CDR1 SGHRS and CDR2 YFSETQ. The CDR3 extends over 14 amino acids. V gave up 7 bases and J gave up 3 bases, with 15 bases separating them. CDR3 protein: CASGPQGGTDTQYF. The DNA for the CDR3 is TGCGCCAGCGGACCACAGGGGGGGACAGATACGCAGTATTTT. Using reference TRBV5-1 and TRBJ2-3 for the parts outside the CDR3, the full variable domain is KAGVTQTPRYLIKTRGQQVTLSCSPISGHRSVSWYQQTPGQGLQFLFEYFSETQRNKGNFPGRFSGRQFSNSRSEMNVSTLELGDSALYLCASGPQGGTDTQYFGPGTRLTVL.

This clone has a handful of counts. The chain links TRBV4-2 to TRBJ2-3, with TRBD2 identical over 12 bases. The junction had 5 bases not matched to a gene; V was cut back by 2 bases and J by 5 bases. Germline-derived CDR1 and CDR2 are LGHNA and YNFKEQ. The CDR3 totals 16 residues. The CDR3 bases are TGTGCCAGCAGCCAATCCCGGACTAGCGGGGAAGATACGCAGTATTTT. Amino acid sequence: CASSQSRTSGEDTQYF.

This clone was seen more than once but under ten times. The chain carries TRBV21-1 and TRBJ2-4; the tabulated D call, TRBD2, remains unverified against the DNA. TRBV21-1 has pseudogene status. CDR3 length: 16 amino acids. CDR3 protein: CASSKVGGTAKNIQYF. CDR3 DNA sequence: TGTGCCAGCAGCAAAGTGGGAGGAACGGCCAAAAACATTCAGTACTTC.

The genes are TRBV10-3 and TRBJ2-1, with 7 bases fitting TRBD2. The CDR3 extends over 13 amino acids. Germline V gene data show CDR1 as ENHRY and CDR2 as SYGVKD. V lost 11 bases and J lost 3; bases outside the gene matches: 7. This chain's CDR3 is CAAGTIFYNEQFF. In DNA, the CDR3 is TGTGCCGCCGGGACTATCTTCTACAATGAGCAGTTCTTC.